These 5 T cell receptor beta chains share one sample of origin, sequenced in a study of cytomegalovirus exposure and HLA in healthy donors. Sequencing used immunoSEQ multiplex PCR; TCRdb keeps in-frame clones, though not all of them. The sample holds about 130,000 clones, almost 90% seen once. Input material: PBMCs. The source is a man aged 25 to 40 in good health and CMV-seronegative.

Here the CDR3 DNA reads TGTGCCAGCAGCCCAGGCTACACAGATACGCAGTATTTT. Translating it yields CASSPGYTDTQYF. The chain uses TRBV5-6 and TRBJ2-3; D is unresolved. The CDR3 consists of 13 residues. Germline V lookup: CDR1 SGHDT, CDR2 YYEEEE. Trimming took 4 bases from V and 2 from J, leaving 8 bases between them.

The rearrangement uses TRBV30 and TRBJ1-5, with no clear D. Germline CDR1 reads GTSNPN; CDR2 reads SVGIG (reference sequence). The CDR3 length is 14 residues. V was clipped by 0 bases and J by 0 bases, with 6 bases between them. The CDR3 DNA follows: TGTGCCTGGAGTGTCAGTTATAGCAATCAGCCCCAGCATTTT. As protein: CAWSVSYSNQPQHF.

DNA for the CDR3: TGTGCCAGCAGTGATCCTGGGACAGTCAAAAACATTCAGTACTTC. Amino acids: CASSDPGTVKNIQYF. The chain joins TRBV25-1 to TRBJ2-4; 7 positions agree with TRBD1. The CDR3 is 15 amino acids. V shed 3 bases, J shed 3 bases, and the junction held 5 bases outside the gene matches. CDR1 and CDR2 from the germline V gene are MGHDK and SYGVNS.

The rearrangement uses TRBV6-5 and TRBJ2-7; D is uncertain. In germline, CDR1 is MNHEY, CDR2 SVGAGI. V was clipped by 8 bases and J by 1 base, with 9 bases between them. CDR3 length: 12 amino acids. The CDR3 sequence is CASATISYEQYF. The CDR3 DNA follows: TGTGCCAGCGCAACTATATCCTACGAGCAGTACTTC.

The V call is TRBV7-3, the J call TRBJ2-5, with a possible D match to TRBD1 (6 bases). This CDR3 comprises 15 residues. Trimming removed 5 bases from V and 5 bases from J, with 18 bases in between. Germline lookup yields CDR1 SGHTA and CDR2 FQGTGA. CDR3 sequence (DNA): TGTGCCAGCAGCCCCACAGGAGGCCAGGGGGAGACCCAGTACTTC. Its translation is CASSPTGGQGETQYF.